The rows below give T cell receptor beta chains drawn from one sample of a study of early T cells in non-severe SARS-CoV-2 infection. TCRdb fed the 5' RACE reads into MiXCR, producing one record per CDR3 protein. This table has about 59,000 distinct CDR3 sequences, less than 15% appearing once. Here the sequenced sample was whole blood, taken at baseline. All receptors come from an adult who was a healthcare worker with PCR-confirmed SARS-CoV-2 infection or an uninfected control (not recorded which). The CDR3 runs from the conserved cysteine through the conserved F or W. D genes are given only for firm matches. The size entry is marked missing in some rows and otherwise reads once, few, many or a size class.

d_call,j_call,clone_size,cdr3_length,v_call,cdr3_aa,cdr3_nt
TRBD2,TRBJ2-3,few,13,TRBV29-1,CSVATSAPATQYF,TGCAGCGTGGCCACTAGCGCCCCGGCTACGCAGTATTTT
.,TRBJ2-7,.,14,TRBV2,CASRPQVRGGEQYF,TGTGCCAGCAGGCCACAGGTTAGGGGCGGCGAGCAGTACTTC
TRBD1,TRBJ2-7,few,14,TRBV4-1,CASSPTGQGYEQYF,TGCGCCAGCAGTCCAACGGGACAGGGCTACGAGCAGTACTTC
TRBD1,TRBJ1-1,few,13,TRBV5-6,CASSSYRGGEAFF,TGTGCCAGCAGCTCTTACAGGGGAGGTGAAGCTTTCTTT
.,TRBJ2-1,.,12,TRBV4-3,CASSQARREQFF,TGCGCCAGCAGCCAAGCGAGGAGAGAGCAGTTCTTC
.,TRBJ1-1,.,15,TRBV5-1,CASSLAGRGTAEAFF,TGCGCCAGCAGCTTGGCCGGGCGGGGTACCGCTGAAGCTTTCTTT
TRBD2,TRBJ2-1,.,19,TRBV11-3,CASSPSPIAAGVSYNEQFF,TGTGCCAGCAGCCCAAGCCCCATCGCAGCGGGAGTTTCCTACAATGAGCAGTTCTTC
TRBD1,TRBJ1-1,few,10,TRBV29-1,CSVVQGEAFF,TGCAGCGTTGTACAGGGGGAAGCTTTCTTT
TRBD2,TRBJ2-5,.,16,TRBV6-5,CASTQDPAGEEETQYF,TGTGCCAGCACCCAGGACCCAGCGGGAGAGGAAGAGACCCAGTACTTC
.,TRBJ2-5,.,16,TRBV7-6,CASSLAPGTLQETQYF,TGTGCCAGCAGCTTAGCGCCAGGGACTCTCCAAGAGACCCAGTACTTC
.,TRBJ1-1,few,12,TRBV6-2/TRBV6-3,CASSSGGPKAFF,TGTGCCAGCAGTTCGGGGGGCCCGAAAGCTTTCTTT
.,TRBJ1-2,many,13,TRBV28,CASSFRSGQGYTF,TGTGCCAGCAGTTTTCGGTCAGGGCAGGGCTACACCTTC
TRBD1,TRBJ2-2,many,16,TRBV4-2,CASSAGTARHTGELFF,TGTGCCAGCAGCGCTGGGACAGCGAGGCACACCGGGGAGCTGTTTTTT
.,TRBJ1-1,.,13,TRBV7-6,CASSPDMNTEAFF,TGTGCCAGCAGCCCGGACATGAACACTGAAGCTTTCTTT
TRBD2,TRBJ2-7,few,14,TRBV11-2,CASSRGTSGYEQYF,TGTGCCAGCAGCCGCGGGACTAGCGGCTACGAGCAGTACTTC
TRBD1,TRBJ2-7,.,15,TRBV29-1,CSVPQSTGAGYEQYF,TGCAGCGTTCCCCAGTCGACAGGGGCCGGCTACGAGCAGTACTTC
.,TRBJ2-4,.,13,TRBV28,CATSIPLENIQYF,TGTGCCACTTCGATTCCCCTTGAAAACATTCAGTACTTC
TRBD1,TRBJ1-1,.,15,TRBV12-3/TRBV12-4,CASSLKAGGNTEAFF,TGTGCCAGCAGTTTGAAAGCAGGGGGGAACACTGAAGCTTTCTTT
.,TRBJ1-6,many,14,TRBV14,CASSQERVNSPLHF,TGTGCCAGCAGCCAAGAGAGGGTTAATTCACCCCTCCACTTT
.,TRBJ1-5,.,15,TRBV12-3/TRBV12-4,CASTRPGVPHQPQHF,TGTGCCAGCACCAGACCAGGGGTCCCGCATCAGCCCCAGCATTTT
TRBD2,TRBJ2-5,.,18,TRBV15,CATSRVWTSTLGEETQYF,TGTGCCACCAGCAGAGTTTGGACTAGCACTCTAGGGGAAGAGACCCAGTACTTC
.,TRBJ2-4,few,15,TRBV15,CATSKEALGKNIQYF,TGTGCCACCAGCAAAGAGGCATTGGGCAAAAACATTCAGTACTTC
.,TRBJ2-3,.,10,TRBV20-1,CSASTDTQYF,TGCAGTGCTAGCACAGATACGCAGTATTTT
TRBD1,TRBJ1-5,many,14,TRBV20-1,CSALQGAGNQPQHF,TGCAGTGCTTTACAGGGGGCAGGTAATCAGCCCCAGCATTTT
.,TRBJ2-5,few,12,TRBV5-4,CASSLAPETQYF,TGTGCCAGCAGCTTGGCCCCAGAGACCCAGTACTTC
TRBD1,TRBJ2-5,.,14,TRBV4-2,CASSRDRERETQYF,TGTGCCAGCAGCCGGGACAGGGAAAGGGAGACCCAGTACTTC
.,TRBJ1-3,.,15,TRBV27,CASSSDAGTGNTIYF,TGTGCCAGCAGTTCCGACGCGGGAACTGGAAACACCATATATTTT
.,TRBJ2-1,few,14,TRBV5-1,CASSLGPPSNEQFF,TGCGCCAGCAGCTTGGGACCCCCGAGCAATGAGCAGTTCTTC
.,TRBJ1-4,.,16,TRBV7-2,CASSLTGTTTNEKLFF,TGTGCCAGCAGCCTGACCGGGACGACAACTAATGAAAAACTGTTTTTT
.,TRBJ2-7,many,11,TRBV7-9,CASSLVPEQYF,TGTGCCAGCAGCTTAGTACCCGAGCAGTACTTC
.,TRBJ2-7,.,14,TRBV4-2,CASSQTTGTYEQYF,TGTGCCAGCAGCCAGACTACAGGGACCTACGAGCAGTACTTC
.,TRBJ1-4,few,13,TRBV18,CASGRTTNEKLFF,TGTGCCAGCGGCCGAACAACTAATGAAAAACTGTTTTTT
TRBD1,TRBJ1-1,.,16,TRBV5-1,CASSPGQVLLNTEAFF,TGCGCCAGCAGCCCGGGACAGGTCCTTCTGAACACTGAAGCTTTCTTT
.,TRBJ1-1,.,14,TRBV7-9,CASSKLTGNTEAFF,TGTGCCAGCAGCAAACTTACAGGGAACACTGAAGCTTTCTTT